Sequencing of this T cell receptor beta chain was carried out in a study of CXCR3-negative and CXCR3-positive naive CD8 T cells. cDNA libraries for TRB were generated by 5' RACE incorporating UMI labels. TCRdb reprocessed the 5' RACE reads; each CDR3 protein has one entry and no DNA is given. In all, the sample yields 120,000 to 150,000 distinct CDR3 sequences. This CDR3 is 15 amino acids long. The germline gives CDR1 SQVTM, CDR2 ANQGSEA. As to this clonotype: Its antigen remains unidentified.

Overall study results and limits: Greater hydrophobicity was found in TRB CDR3s of CXCR3-positive naive cells than of CXCR3-negative naive cells.

The TCR comes from a human donor in good health. Some clones in this sample may be carry-over from other donors' samples. The material sequenced was naive CXCR3+ CD8+ T cells from blood. Stated subset: CD45RO-CCR7+CD27+CD95- naive CD8+ T cells expressing CXCR3 (TNR3+). This rearrangement joins TRBV29-1 to TRBJ2-1; no DNA is available, so the TRBD2 call from TCRdb remains unchecked. The CDR3 loop reads CSVAGTSGRYNEQFF.